This is a list of T cell receptor beta chains from one sample in a study of cytomegalovirus exposure and HLA in healthy donors. Profiling relied on immunoSEQ multiplex PCR, and the TCRdb table lists in-frame clones only, not all of them. In the table there are some 120,000 clones, 75% to 85% of which are singletons. Sequenced input: PBMCs. Every receptor here comes from a man aged 35-49 years in good health and CMV-seronegative. Each CDR3 is given without its conserved first and last residue.

J gene: TRBJ1-2; V gene: TRBV19; CDR3 protein: ATSRTDNYGYT
J gene: TRBJ1-1; V gene: TRBV7-9; CDR3 protein: ASSPGGFTEAF
J gene: TRBJ2-3; V gene: TRBV28; CDR3 protein: ASRNQGADTQY
J gene: TRBJ2-7; V gene: TRBV28; CDR3 protein: ASSLAGVEQY
J gene: TRBJ2-7; V gene: TRBV18; CDR3 protein: ASSPLQGRQSYEQY
J gene: TRBJ2-7; V gene: TRBV5-4; CDR3 protein: ASSSPKGGRYEQY
J gene: TRBJ2-4; V gene: TRBV30; CDR3 protein: AWDRDTLLPTKY
J gene: TRBJ2-7; V gene: TRBV6-1; CDR3 protein: ASSRDSKTYEQY
J gene: TRBJ2-7; V gene: TRBV27; CDR3 protein: ASSQGGYEQY
J gene: TRBJ2-2; V gene: TRBV14; CDR3 protein: ASSPSGGGTGELF
J gene: TRBJ1-3; V gene: TRBV9; CDR3 protein: ASSVPGNTIY
J gene: -; V gene: TRBV7-9; CDR3 protein: ASSLLASYEQY
J gene: TRBJ2-5; V gene: TRBV2; CDR3 protein: ASSEAGPGTQY
J gene: TRBJ1-1; V gene: TRBV21-1; CDR3 protein: ASNIRQELNTEAF
J gene: TRBJ1-1; V gene: TRBV30; CDR3 protein: AWSRGSPTEAF
J gene: TRBJ2-1; V gene: TRBV11-3; CDR3 protein: ASSLGASVNGYEQF
J gene: TRBJ1-1; V gene: TRBV29-1; CDR3 protein: SVGTASTVAAF
J gene: -; V gene: TRBV7-2; CDR3 protein: ASSSGLAGAREQY
J gene: TRBJ2-7; V gene: TRBV27; CDR3 protein: ASSLTGYEQY
J gene: TRBJ2-2; V gene: TRBV6-5; CDR3 protein: ASSYFAANTGELF
J gene: TRBJ1-4; V gene: TRBV30; CDR3 protein: AWSVQGDRDEKLF
J gene: TRBJ1-3; V gene: TRBV19; CDR3 protein: ASSDSYSGNTIY
J gene: TRBJ1-1; V gene: TRBV5-6; CDR3 protein: ASSAGTGTGLEAF
J gene: TRBJ1-2; V gene: TRBV7-2; CDR3 protein: ASSLSIRDGYT
J gene: TRBJ2-7; V gene: TRBV13; CDR3 protein: ASSPRISGSHEQY
J gene: TRBJ1-1; V gene: TRBV27; CDR3 protein: ASRQGMYTEAF
J gene: TRBJ2-7; V gene: TRBV18; CDR3 protein: ASSPTTGQEQY
J gene: TRBJ2-7; V gene: TRBV28; CDR3 protein: ASTSGGTGTESSYEQY
J gene: TRBJ2-7; V gene: TRBV7-2; CDR3 protein: ASSLASQGLSYEQY
J gene: TRBJ2-7; V gene: TRBV5-6; CDR3 protein: ASRITGYEQY
J gene: TRBJ1-1; V gene: TRBV19; CDR3 protein: ASSIKGGATEAF
J gene: TRBJ2-3; V gene: TRBV6-4; CDR3 protein: ASSDSTGGADTQY
J gene: TRBJ2-1; V gene: TRBV19; CDR3 protein: ASSPTLSGRGSYNEQF